Sequencing of this TCR beta chain was carried out in a study of blood T cell repertoires in COVID-19. Looking at the study overall: The cDNA or gDNA used as material had been derived from T cells, B-cell-depleted T cells, or PBMCs.

CDR3 length: 14 amino acids. The V gene end was trimmed by 0 bases and the J gene end by 5 bases; junction bases not matched to a gene: 1. In germline, CDR1 is SEHNR, CDR2 FQNEAQ (reference sequence). Authors' processing steps: Estimation of nucleated cell counts relied on the amplification of reference gene primers. Assay used: immunoSEQ multiplex PCR; TCRdb lists only in-frame clones, some missing. The DNA was the basis for D and trimming; V, J and clone size are from that table. The sample has over 200,000 clones; 70% to 90% are singletons. This clone occurred a few times. J is TRBJ1-1 and V is TRBV7-9; 9 bases agree with TRBD1. Material for sequencing was PBMCs or T cells enriched from blood (not recorded which). The sequence came from a man in his thirties or forties who had recovered from COVID-19. In DNA form, the CDR3 reads TGTGCCAGCAGCTTAGCACAGGGGGCGACTGAAGCTTTCTTT. Its translation is CASSLAQGATEAFF.